These 27 T cell receptor beta chains came from one sample sequenced in a study of OX40 agonist ivuxolimab in advanced cancers. The protocol used for the library was the immunoSEQ multiplex PCR assay. This immuneACCESS table, as held by TCRdb, lists in-frame sequences with V and J called but not all clones. Of the missing ones, under half trace to an unresolved V gene in checked studies; the others have no known cause. The sample records around 78,000 clones, more than 80% of which are singletons. The biggest ten clones account for 0.85% to 1% of the sample. Sequencing was performed on CD4+ or CD8+ T cells sorted from blood, taken in a trial of the OX40 agonist ivuxolimab. The receptors here all came from an adult with an advanced solid tumor such as melanoma, head and neck, liver or kidney cancer.

This sequence joins TRBV5-4 and TRBJ2-1; 7 nucleotides match TRBD2. Germline values: CDR1 SGHNT, CDR2 YYREEE (reference sequence). The ends lost 2 bases at V and 10 bases at J; junction bases unmatched: 6. The CDR3 runs 13 residues. CDR3 loop: CASSLVLAEEQFF. DNA for the CDR3: TGTGCCAGCAGCTTAGTCCTAGCGGAAGAGCAGTTCTTC.

The chain links TRBV7-8 to TRBJ1-4; D remains ambiguous. Trimming left V 9 bases short and J 4 bases short, with 15 bases between. The germline gives CDR1 SGHVS, CDR2 FQNEAQ. The CDR3 loop spans 14 amino acids. The CDR3 here is CASALGRINEKLFF. Here the CDR3 DNA reads TGTGCCAGTGCCCTCGGCAGGATTAATGAAAAACTGTTTTTT.

The chain uses TRBV9 and TRBJ1-1; D is unresolved. CDR3 length equals 15 residues. Germline CDR1 and CDR2: SGDLS and YYNGEE. V dropped 5 bases and J dropped 2 bases, with 16 bases sitting between them. Here the CDR3 DNA reads TGTGCCAGCAGTTCGGACGGGTTAAGTAACACTGAAGCTTTCTTT. Its protein product is CASSSDGLSNTEAFF.

The rearrangement joins TRBV25-1 to TRBJ2-1; D gene ambiguous. The germline V and J ends were trimmed by 1 base and 13 bases, with 17 bases remaining between them. The CDR3 consists of 14 residues. From germline, CDR1 is MGHDK and CDR2 SYGVNS. CDR3 DNA sequence: TGTGCCAGCAGTGAATCCCCGGCCCTGATGAATCAGTTCTTC. Translated: CASSESPALMNQFF.

This clone has just a few counts. V is TRBV4-2 and J is TRBJ1-1, with D unresolved. Germline-derived CDR1 and CDR2 are LGHNA and YNFKEQ. Deletions cut 0 bases from V and 8 bases from J, with 13 bases between. CDR3 length equals 14 residues. The CDR3 loop is CASSQDSTGSEAFF. CDR3 coding DNA: TGTGCCAGCAGCCAAGATTCAACGGGCAGCGAAGCTTTCTTT.

The rearrangement joins TRBV29-1 to TRBJ2-1; 12 bases align to TRBD2. Germline trimming cut 7 bases from V and 7 bases from J; bases unmatched to any gene: 8. The CDR3 spans 14 residues. Germline V CDR1 and CDR2: SQVTM, ANQGSEA. The CDR3: CSAQTSGRANEQFF. The CDR3 bases are TGCAGCGCCCAGACTAGCGGGAGAGCAAATGAGCAGTTCTTC.

The V and J genes are TRBV5-4 and TRBJ1-1; D possibly corresponds to TRBD1 (6 bases). The V gene's germline CDR1 is SGHNT and CDR2 YYREEE (reference sequence). V lost 2 bases to trimming and J lost 1 base, with 12 bases between them. This CDR3 comprises 15 residues. CDR3 sequence: CASSFKGHSNTEAFF. CDR3 coding DNA: TGTGCCAGCAGCTTTAAGGGACACTCGAACACTGAAGCTTTCTTT.

CDR3 nucleotides: TGTGCCAGCAGTTTGAAAGAGACCCAGTACTTC. Encoded protein: CASSLKETQYF. This chain links TRBV6-6 with TRBJ2-5; D is unresolved. Per germline, CDR1 MNHNY and CDR2 SVGAGI (reference sequence). Trimming removed 4 bases at V and 3 bases at J, with 3 bases between. The length of the CDR3 is 11 residues.

The J gene is TRBJ2-1, the V gene TRBV19; TRBD2 agrees at 14 bases. V lost 7 bases and J lost 8; bases outside the gene matches: 4. CDR3 size: 14 residues. Germline V gene lookup returns CDR1 LNHDA and CDR2 SQIVND (reference sequence). Here the CDR3 reads CASKTTSGRDEQFF. For the CDR3, the DNA is TGTGCCAGTAAGACGACTAGCGGGAGGGATGAGCAGTTCTTC.

The chain uses TRBV19 and TRBJ2-1, with 12 bases that match TRBD2. Germline-derived CDR1 and CDR2 are LNHDA and SQIVND (reference sequence). Unmatched junction bases numbered 15, after V lost 5 bases and J lost 7 bases. The CDR3 runs 18 residues. CDR3 coding DNA: TGTGCCAGTAGTCTGACTAGCGGGAGTAAATCGATGATGAATGAGCAGTTCTTC. Protein product: CASSLTSGSKSMMNEQFF.

J is TRBJ2-5 and V is TRBV5-1; D could derive from TRBD1 or TRBD2 (5 bases each). Germline V gives CDR1 SGHRS, CDR2 YFSETQ. Trimming removed 0 bases at V and 2 bases at J, with 11 bases between. The CDR3 consists of 15 residues. The CDR3 nucleotides are TGCGCCAGCAGCTTGGCGGGGCAGAATCAAGAGACCCAGTACTTC. This translates into CASSLAGQNQETQYF.

The chain carries TRBV6-1 and TRBJ1-2; D call uncertain. Trimming pared 7 bases from V and 12 bases from J, leaving 15 bases between. Germline loops: CDR1 MNHNS, CDR2 SASEGT. The CDR3 totals 11 residues. CDR3 DNA sequence: TGTGCCAGCACCGCAGCGGTATCTAACACCTTC. Its protein is CASTAAVSNTF.

The chain recombines TRBV7-3 with TRBJ2-5; D might be TRBD2 (5 bases). Trimming stripped 5 bases from V and 5 bases from J, with 15 bases between. Germline-derived CDR1 and CDR2 are SGHTA and FQGTGA. This CDR3 contains 14 residues. The CDR3 is CASSLNGERETQYF. Written as DNA, the CDR3 is TGTGCCAGCAGCCTTAACGGGGAGCGGGAGACCCAGTACTTC.

The chain couples TRBV27 to TRBJ1-5, with D hard to call. Germline V gene data show CDR1 as MNHEY and CDR2 as SMNVEV (reference sequence). The CDR3 runs to 17 residues. V was pared by 1 base and J by 2 bases, with 15 bases between. The CDR3 DNA sequence: TGTGCCAGCAGTTTATTGTCGGCCTCGAGAGGCAATCAGCCCCAGCATTTT. Its translation is CASSLLSASRGNQPQHF.

The chain couples TRBV7-8 to TRBJ1-5; tentative D call: TRBD1 (5 bases). The germline CDR1 and CDR2 sequences are SGHVS and FQNEAQ. CDR3 length: 15 amino acids. The V end was cut by 4 bases, the J end by 7 bases, with 17 bases between. The CDR3 protein is CASSSRDASLQPQHF. The CDR3 nucleotides read TGTGCCAGCAGCTCTCGGGACGCCTCGCTGCAGCCCCAGCATTTT. The full variable domain, its missing parts supplied by reference TRBV7-8 and TRBJ1-5, is GAGVSQSPRYKVAKRGQDVALRCDPISGHVSLFWYQQALGQGPEFLTYFQNEAQLDKSGLPSDRFFAERPEGSVSTLKIQRTQQEDSAVYLCASSSRDASLQPQHFGDGTRLSIL.

CDR3 loop: CASSQDRAGVYEQYF. The CDR3 DNA reads TGCGCCAGCAGCCAAGACCGGGCTGGTGTCTACGAGCAGTACTTC. This chain connects TRBV4-1 to TRBJ2-7; no clear D. The germline gives CDR1 MGHRA, CDR2 YSYEKL. Trimming cost V 0 bases and J 3 bases, with 12 bases left between them. The CDR3 has 15 amino acids.

This clone occurred once. The chain links TRBV19 to TRBJ2-7; D may be TRBD1 (5 bases). The CDR3 sequence is 14 residues long. V lost 3 bases and J 2 bases, leaving 11 bases between the germline ends. Germline values: CDR1 LNHDA, CDR2 SQIVND (reference sequence). CDR3 nucleotides: TGTGCCAGTAGTATTTCCAGGGCTACCTACGAGCAGTACTTC. Translating gives CASSISRATYEQYF.

Here the CDR3 DNA reads TGTGCCAGCAGCCCCCGGGGGGGGAATGAGCAGTTCTTC. Its translation is CASSPRGGNEQFF. This chain links TRBV9 with TRBJ2-1; 8 nucleotides align to TRBD2. Trimming at V came to 4 bases and at J to 7 bases, leaving 4 bases not matched to a gene. This CDR3 has 13 amino acids. Germline V lookup: CDR1 SGDLS, CDR2 YYNGEE.

The CDR3 loop is CASSRGTGGVAGELFF. Written as DNA, the CDR3 is TGTGCCAGCAGCCGTGGGACAGGGGGTGTGGCCGGGGAGCTGTTTTTT. The chain combines TRBV11-3 with TRBJ2-2; TRBD1 agrees at 11 bases. V gave up 5 bases and J gave up 6 bases; unmatched junction bases: 8. The CDR3 is 16 residues long. Germline CDR1 is SGHNT and CDR2 is YENEEA.

The CDR3: CAISDRVNTEAFF. DNA for the CDR3: TGTGCCATCAGTGACAGGGTGAACACTGAAGCTTTCTTT. The chain joins TRBV10-3 to TRBJ1-1; possibly TRBD1 for D (5 bases). Trimming removed 3 bases at V and 0 bases at J, with 5 bases between. The CDR3 runs 13 residues. Germline-derived CDR1 and CDR2 are ENHRY and SYGVKD.

This chain uses TRBV6-5 with TRBJ2-7, with 11 bases identical to TRBD2. The CDR3 has 13 amino acids. Germline V gives CDR1 MNHEY, CDR2 SVGAGI. With V trimmed by 6 bases and J by 6 bases, 4 bases remained unmatched. CDR3 nucleotide sequence: TGTGCCAGCAGACTAGCGGGGGAGGGCGAGCAGTACTTC. It encodes CASRLAGEGEQYF.

CDR3 sequence: CASGRVNTEAFF. The DNA of the CDR3 is TGTGCCAGCGGCAGGGTGAACACTGAAGCTTTCTTT. The chain recombines TRBV7-9 with TRBJ1-1; maybe TRBD1 (5 bases). Germline V gene lookup returns CDR1 SEHNR and CDR2 FQNEAQ (reference sequence). Trimming took off 8 bases at V and 0 bases at J, with 7 bases between the two ends. The CDR3 covers 12 residues.

The chain couples TRBV29-1 to TRBJ1-2, with D perhaps matching TRBD1 (5 bases). Trimming removed 6 bases at V and 2 bases at J, with 16 bases between. This CDR3 spans 14 amino acids. Looked up from germline, CDR1 is SQVTM and CDR2 is ANQGSEA. As DNA, the CDR3 is TGCAGCGTCGCCGCAGGGTTGGGGAACTATGGCTACACCTTC. Translated: CSVAAGLGNYGYTF.

The chain recombines TRBV18 with TRBJ1-2; unclear D gene. Per germline, CDR1 KGHSH and CDR2 LQKENI. V dropped 4 bases and J dropped 7 bases, with 13 bases sitting between them. This CDR3 is built from 13 residues. CDR3 sequence (DNA): TGTGCCAGCTCACTGGACCTTCGGGGTGGCTACACCTTC. Translating it yields CASSLDLRGGYTF.

The genes are TRBV28 and TRBJ1-4; 7 positions agree with TRBD1. In germline, CDR1 is MDHEN, CDR2 SYDVKM. The CDR3 is 15 residues long. The J segment lost 4 bases and the V segment lost 4 bases, leaving 6 bases of the junction unmatched. CDR3 sequence: CASSSTGTDNEKLFF. The DNA of the CDR3 is TGTGCCAGCAGTTCCACCGGGACAGATAATGAAAAACTGTTTTTT.

The chain employs TRBV7-3 and TRBJ2-2, with 9 bases fitting TRBD1. Germline-derived CDR1 and CDR2 are SGHTA and FQGTGA. The CDR3 loop spans 16 amino acids. After removal of 5 bases from V and 5 bases from J, the junction contained 9 bases not matched to a gene. Here the CDR3 reads CASSPSRDRVTGELFF. CDR3 nucleotide sequence: TGTGCCAGCAGCCCGTCCCGGGACAGGGTAACCGGGGAGCTGTTTTTT.

The chain is built from TRBV6-6 and TRBJ2-1; 11 nucleotides align to TRBD1. The CDR3 runs to 14 residues. After removal of 5 bases from V and 7 bases from J, the junction contained 4 bases not matched to a gene. CDR1 and CDR2 (germline): MNHNY, SVGAGI (reference sequence). CDR3 sequence reads: CASSTGQGANEQFF. The CDR3 nucleotides read TGTGCCAGCAGTACTGGACAGGGGGCGAATGAGCAGTTCTTC.